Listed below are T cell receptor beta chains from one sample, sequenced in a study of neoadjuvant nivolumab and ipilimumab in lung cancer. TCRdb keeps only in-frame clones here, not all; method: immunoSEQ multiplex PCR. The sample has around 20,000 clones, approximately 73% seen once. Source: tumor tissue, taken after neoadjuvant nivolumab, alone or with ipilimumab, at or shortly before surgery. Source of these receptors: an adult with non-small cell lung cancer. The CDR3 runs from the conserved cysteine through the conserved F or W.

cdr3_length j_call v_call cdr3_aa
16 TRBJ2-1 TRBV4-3 CASSQGSDFRTNEQFF
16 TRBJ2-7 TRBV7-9 CASSLVGRGDLYEQYF
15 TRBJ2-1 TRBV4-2 CASSGTSGRHNEQFF
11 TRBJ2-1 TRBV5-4 CASQGYNEQFF
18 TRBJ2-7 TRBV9 CASSVATEWQNKTAEQYF
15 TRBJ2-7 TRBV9 CASSANPAGVYEQYF
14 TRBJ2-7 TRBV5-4 CASSSRLATYEQYF
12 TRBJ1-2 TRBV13 CASSLRAAGYTF
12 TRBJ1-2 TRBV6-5 CASRDTNYGYTF
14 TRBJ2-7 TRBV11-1 CASSRTSLAYEQYF
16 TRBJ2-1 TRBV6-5 CASSLQTGTSYNEQFF
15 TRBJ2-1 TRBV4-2 CASSAKGDDYNEQFF
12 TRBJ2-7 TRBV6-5 CASRDLAYEQYF
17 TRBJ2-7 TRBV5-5 CASSLRETGVSSYEQYF
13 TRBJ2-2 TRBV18 CASSPASAGELFF
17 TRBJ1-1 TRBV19 CASSKGKGAFLNTEAFF
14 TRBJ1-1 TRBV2 CASSVRPMNTEAFF
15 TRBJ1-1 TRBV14 CASSQVGRPNTEAFF
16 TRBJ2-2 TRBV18 CASSPSGTGNTGELFF
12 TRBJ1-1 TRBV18 CASSPGGAEAFF
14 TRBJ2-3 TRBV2 CASSPGPNTDTQYF
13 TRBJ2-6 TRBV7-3 CASSGPGANVLTF
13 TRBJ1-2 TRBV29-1 CSVVGDRIYGYTF